The 20 T cell receptor beta chains below come from one sample, sequenced in a study of blood T cell repertoires in COVID-19. TCRdb's copy holds only in-frame clones and misses some; the assay was immunoSEQ multiplex PCR. Found here are approximately 300,000 clones, 85% to 90% of them singletons; the top ten hold over 9.5%. The sample taken for sequencing was PBMCs or T cells enriched from blood (not recorded which). All receptors come from a woman aged 18 to 35 who had recovered from COVID-19.

The chain is built from TRBV5-4 and TRBJ2-1; D is possibly TRBD1 (6 bases). Germline loops: CDR1 SGHNT, CDR2 YYREEE (reference sequence). The V gene lost 4 bases and the J gene lost 5 bases, with 16 bases spanning the gap. There are 15 residues in the CDR3. The DNA for the CDR3 is TGTGCCAGCAGCCATCGCGGACAGCCAGACAATGAGCAGTTCTTC. Its protein is CASSHRGQPDNEQFF.

This rearrangement joins TRBV10-1 to TRBJ2-1; 9 bases map to TRBD1. The CDR3 covers 16 residues. V gave up 0 bases and J gave up 3 bases; unmatched junction bases: 3. The germline gives CDR1 WNHNN, CDR2 SYGVQD (reference sequence). The CDR3 nucleotides read TGCGCCAGCAGTGAGTCTAAGGACAGGGGCTACAATGAGCAGTTCTTC. Its translation: CASSESKDRGYNEQFF.

This clone was seen a single time. The J gene is TRBJ1-2, the V gene TRBV6-5, with D possibly matching TRBD1 (5 bases). The V and J ends lost 9 bases and 4 bases respectively, with 9 bases between them. This CDR3 spans 11 amino acids. In germline, CDR1 is MNHEY, CDR2 SVGAGI. The CDR3 loop is CARGGTYGYTF. The CDR3 DNA follows: TGTGCCAGGGGAGGGACCTATGGCTACACCTTC.

The sample holds a few counts of this clone. No conserved phenylalanine or tryptophan ends this CDR3, so it is likely a read error. The DNA is omitted, as the CDR3 cannot be located on it reliably, and the CDR3 follows TCRdb's listing. This chain joins TRBV7-3 and TRBJ1-2. The CDR3 is 13 amino acids in total, end residues counted. Germline V gene data show CDR1 as SGHTA and CDR2 as FQGTGA. The chain's CDR3 is CASSLRRRGGIAY.

This chain uses TRBV7-8 with TRBJ1-4; D uncertain. The ends were cut back, 1 base at V and 4 bases at J, with 10 bases in the middle. This CDR3 region has 15 residues. Germline CDR1 and CDR2: SGHVS and FQNEAQ. CDR3 region: CASSLEEGINEKLFF. The DNA of the CDR3 is TGTGCCAGCAGCTTAGAAGAGGGAATTAATGAAAAACTGTTTTTT.

The J gene is TRBJ2-7, the V gene TRBV24-1; TRBD1 matches 7 bases. The CDR3 covers 14 residues. CDR1 and CDR2 (germline): KGHDR, SFDVKD. The ends lost 0 bases at V and 2 bases at J; junction bases unmatched: 0. The CDR3 DNA reads TGTGCCACCAGTGATTTGGACAGGGCCTACGAGCAGTACTTC. Residues: CATSDLDRAYEQYF.

Only one count was recorded for this clone. The gene calls are TRBV5-1 and TRBJ2-5; 9 bases fit TRBD1. Losses at the gene ends were 4 bases for V and 5 bases for J; bases not matched to a gene: 9. Germline V gene lookup returns CDR1 SGHRS and CDR2 YFSETQ. The CDR3 spans 15 residues. CDR3 amino acids: CASSMGTGSGETQYF. CDR3 bases: TGCGCCAGCAGCATGGGGACAGGGTCGGGGGAGACCCAGTACTTC.

The chain carries TRBV7-2 and TRBJ2-7; possibly TRBD1 for D (6 bases). V lost 1 base, J lost 5 bases, and 12 bases lay in between. The CDR3 spans 14 residues. Per the germline V gene, CDR1 is SGHTA and CDR2 is FQGNSA. The CDR3 bases are TGTGCCAGCAGCTTAGAACAGGGTCTGGACGAGCAGTACTTC. Translating it yields CASSLEQGLDEQYF.

This clone was counted between two and nine times. The genes are TRBV2 and TRBJ1-5; 9 positions agree with TRBD1. There are 16 residues in the CDR3. CDR1 and CDR2 (germline): SNHLY, FYNNEI. V shed 1 base, J shed 3 bases, and the junction held 4 bases outside the gene matches. CDR3 amino acids: CASSEGTGAFNQPQHF. In DNA, the CDR3 is TGTGCCAGCAGTGAAGGGACAGGGGCTTTCAATCAGCCCCAGCATTTT.

This chain links TRBV28 with TRBJ2-7, with 8 bases lining up with TRBD2. This CDR3 is 16 amino acids long. V gave up 5 bases and J gave up 7 bases; unmatched junction bases: 16. CDR1 and CDR2 (germline): MDHEN, SYDVKM. The CDR3: CASSLPGSAGVEEQYF. The CDR3 DNA follows: TGTGCCAGCAGTCTCCCCGGTTCAGCGGGAGTGGAGGAGCAGTACTTC.

V and J are TRBV28 and TRBJ1-1, with D possibly matching TRBD1 (6 bases). Germline V gene data show CDR1 as MDHEN and CDR2 as SYDVKM. The CDR3 sequence is 15 residues long. Trimming took 3 bases from V and 0 from J, leaving 11 bases between them. Here the CDR3 DNA reads TGTGCCAGCAGTTTCCCACAGGGACTGAACACTGAAGCTTTCTTT. It translates to CASSFPQGLNTEAFF.

The chain carries TRBV5-4 and TRBJ2-1; D is possibly TRBD2 (5 bases). V gave up 4 bases and J gave up 9 bases, with 14 bases separating them. Per germline, CDR1 SGHNT and CDR2 YYREEE (reference sequence). This CDR3 contains 13 residues. The CDR3 DNA reads TGTGCCAGCAGCCGCGGACTGACGGGTGAGCAGTTCTTC. It specifies CASSRGLTGEQFF.

The chain is built from TRBV28 and TRBJ2-3; 15 bases are a match to TRBD2. Trimming at V came to 3 bases and at J to 2 bases, leaving 9 bases not matched to a gene. The length of the CDR3 is 19 residues. Germline V lookup: CDR1 MDHEN, CDR2 SYDVKM. The CDR3 sequence: CASSFGLAGGADDTDTQYF. The CDR3 nucleotides are TGTGCCAGCAGTTTCGGACTAGCGGGAGGGGCTGATGACACAGATACGCAGTATTTT.

The chain joins TRBV27 to TRBJ2-6; maybe TRBD1 (6 bases). This CDR3 region has 21 residues. V was trimmed by 5 bases and J by 0 bases, leaving 26 bases between them. The germline V gene has CDR1 MNHEY and CDR2 SMNVEV (reference sequence). The chain's CDR3 is CASSRSGWYRTVDSGANVLTF. The CDR3 DNA reads as TGTGCCAGCAGTCGCTCCGGTTGGTATCGGACAGTGGACTCTGGGGCCAACGTCCTGACTTTC. Complete variable domain (other parts from reference TRBV27 and TRBJ2-6): EAQVTQNPRYLITVTGKKLTVTCSQNMNHEYMSWYRQDPGLGLRQIYYSMNVEVTDKGDVPEGYKVSRKEKRNFPLILESPSPNQTSLYFCASSRSGWYRTVDSGANVLTFGAGSRLTVL.

The chain recombines TRBV6-1 with TRBJ1-1; D unclear. The CDR3 is 15 residues long. CDR1 is MNHNS, CDR2 SASEGT, per germline. Deletions cut 3 bases from V and 4 bases from J, with 15 bases between. This CDR3 is CASSDLVGRGTEAFF. The CDR3 DNA sequence: TGTGCCAGCAGTGATTTGGTTGGTCGCGGCACTGAAGCTTTCTTT.

The chain couples TRBV6-5 to TRBJ1-2; perhaps TRBD1 as D (6 bases). CDR1 is MNHEY and CDR2 is SVGAGI in the germline V gene. The length of the CDR3 is 13 residues. Trimming took off 3 bases at V and 8 bases at J, with 13 bases between the two ends. The CDR3 sequence is CASSYNRAGGYTF. The CDR3 coding sequence is TGTGCCAGCAGTTATAACAGGGCAGGCGGCTACACCTTC.

The chain is built from TRBV12-3 or TRBV12-4 and TRBJ2-1, with 8 positions matching TRBD2. V lost 4 bases and J lost 6; bases outside the gene matches: 2. The CDR3 has 13 residues. The CDR3 loop is CASSSGTSNEQFF. The CDR3 coding sequence is TGTGCCAGCAGTTCCGGGACTAGCAATGAGCAGTTCTTC.

The chain recombines TRBV6-5 with TRBJ1-1; 7 bases fit TRBD1. Germline CDR1 is MNHEY and CDR2 is SVGAGI. The CDR3 has 13 residues. After removal of 5 bases from V and 1 base from J, the junction contained 1 base not matched to a gene. The CDR3 is CASSTGANTEAFF. The CDR3 region has the DNA TGTGCCAGCAGTACAGGGGCGAACACTGAAGCTTTCTTT.

The chain employs TRBV7-9 and TRBJ2-5; TRBD2 aligns across 7 bases. Germline CDR1 is SEHNR and CDR2 is FQNEAQ (reference sequence). V gave up 1 base and J gave up 0 bases; unmatched junction bases: 5. The CDR3 sequence is 16 residues long. CDR3 region: CASSLGIGGNQETQYF. DNA of the CDR3: TGTGCCAGCAGCTTAGGGATCGGGGGGAACCAAGAGACCCAGTACTTC.

The rearrangement joins TRBV2 to TRBJ2-2, with D perhaps matching TRBD1 (6 bases). The V end was cut by 7 bases, the J end by 1 base, with 13 bases between. CDR3 length equals 15 residues. Per germline, CDR1 SNHLY and CDR2 FYNNEI. The CDR3 sequence is CASTKGQMNTGELFF. In DNA, the CDR3 is TGTGCCAGCACCAAGGGACAAATGAACACCGGGGAGCTGTTTTTT.